This T cell receptor beta chain was sequenced for a study of chronic HIV infection and antiretroviral therapy (dated by TCRdb to between 2014 and 2016). The CDR3 measures 11 amino acids from cysteine to phenylalanine. Only the CDR3 portion is preserved as DNA: 33 bases, with reading frame beginning at the first base. A distance of 8 bases separates the germline ends of V and J, which lose 7 bases and 6 bases respectively. The germline V gene yields SGHAT for CDR1 and FQNNGV for CDR2. As for this clonotype: Which antigen it targets is not known. Per-nucleotide qualities are absent, and no much larger clonotype sits a single base away.

The library came from 5' RACE. TCRdb names Illumina MiSeq as the instrument used. The raw public reads went through TCRdb reprocessing: fastp at Q25, MiXCR clone calling, in-frame beta chains kept. Rows matching on CDR3 protein sequence are summarized as one entry with the most common DNA and genes. Here the sample has 40,000 to 60,000 distinct CDR3 sequences; 15% to 20% occur a single time. More than 2.5% of the sample goes to the ten largest clones. The origin of this receptor is an adult who had HIV and had not received antiretroviral therapy, or was an uninfected healthy control (not recorded which). The chain is encoded by TRBV11-2 joined to TRBJ2-3; a confident D gene designation cannot be given. Sequences were obtained from peripheral blood. The encoded CDR3 is CASTSLDTQYF. DNA sequence: TGTGCCAGCACCTCCCTGGATACGCAGTATTTT.